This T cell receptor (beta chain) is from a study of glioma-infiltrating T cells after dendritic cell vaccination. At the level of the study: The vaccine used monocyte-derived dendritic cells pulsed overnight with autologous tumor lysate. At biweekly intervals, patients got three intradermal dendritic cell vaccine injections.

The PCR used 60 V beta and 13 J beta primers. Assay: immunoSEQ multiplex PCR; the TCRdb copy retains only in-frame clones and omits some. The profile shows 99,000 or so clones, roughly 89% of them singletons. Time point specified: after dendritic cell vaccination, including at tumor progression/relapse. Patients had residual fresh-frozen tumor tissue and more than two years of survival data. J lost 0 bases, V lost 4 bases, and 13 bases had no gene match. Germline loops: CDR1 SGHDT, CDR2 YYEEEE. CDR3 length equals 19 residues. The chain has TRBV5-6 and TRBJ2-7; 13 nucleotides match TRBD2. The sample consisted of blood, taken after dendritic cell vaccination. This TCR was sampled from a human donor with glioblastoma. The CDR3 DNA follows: TGTGCCAGCAGCCCCCGACTAGCGGGAGGAACCCTCTTCTCCTACGAGCAGTACTTC. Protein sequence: CASSPRLAGGTLFSYEQYF. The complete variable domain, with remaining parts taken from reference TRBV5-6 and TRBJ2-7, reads DAGVTQSPTHLIKTRGQQVTLRCSPKSGHDTVSWYQQALGQGPQFIFQYYEEEERQRGNFPDRFSGHQFPNYSSELNVNALLLGDSALYLCASSPRLAGGTLFSYEQYFGPGTRLTVT.